The entry that follows covers one T cell receptor (beta chain) sequence. The sample holds many counts of this clonotype. The antigen this receptor binds is unknown. No quality values exist for individual bases; no much larger clone is one base distant. The CDR3 holds 14 amino acids from the cysteine to the phenylalanine. CDR3 DNA only is kept here, 42 bases in frame from base 1. CDR1 SGHDT and CDR2 YYEEEE were looked up in the germline V gene. Trimming accounts for 2 bases at V and 2 bases at J, while the number of junction bases matched to no gene is 3. The data were taken from a study of regulatory T cells in long-lasting Graves disease listed by TCRdb under 2021. Regarding the study in general: Newly diagnosed Graves' disease patients had taken antithyroid drugs for less than 3 months. Persistent Graves' disease patients were compared with newly diagnosed Graves' disease patients by peripheral blood TCR sequencing and RNA sequencing. The study took place in China and was registered as a clinical trial. TCR sequencing covered about 13 persistent and approximately 20 newly diagnosed Graves' disease patients, some 33 samples in total.

Beyond this particular receptor, the publication reports: Sequencing and analysis were restricted to the TCR beta chain. Preferential use of TRBV28, TRBJ1-2 and TRBJ2-5 was observed in persistent disease, whereas TRBV20-1 and TRBJ2-1 were favored in newly diagnosed disease. The authors acknowledged the small sample size as a limitation that may reduce accuracy. Patients with persistent disease shared more public clonotypes (around 2,700) than newly diagnosed patients did (more than 900). Peripheral blood alone was examined, since thyroid tissue, which constituted the primary lesion, could not be accessed. Lower TCR Shannon entropy and fewer highly expanded clones were observed in persistent Graves' disease patients than in newly diagnosed patients, which suggested clonal expansion.

Receptor libraries were prepared by multiplex PCR. TCRdb records Illumina HiSeq 4000 as the sequencer. CDR3 regions were amplified by Arm-PCR with iRepertoire HTBI primers to construct TCR beta libraries. Gel purification was performed on PCR products prior to sequencing. As for how the authors treated the data: Gene usage analysis of CDR3 amino acid clonotypes relied on the 62 TRBV and 14 TRBJ segments identified across samples. COPE and FqMerger were used to merge filtered high-quality paired reads into contigs. BLAST was used to align contigs to IMGT TRBV, TRBD and TRBJ reference genes, and CDR3 was defined according to IMGT. Clonotypes above 0.1% frequency were classified as highly expanded clones. Shannon entropy was used to measure repertoire diversity, and the Gini coefficient was used to measure V-J evenness. A clonotype was considered public if more than one individual shared it. TCRdb cleaned the public reads at Q25 with fastp, built clones with MiXCR and kept in-frame beta chains. Each record represents a unique CDR3 protein, reported with the most common genes and DNA among its rows. TCRdb, rather than the study authors, made the V and J calls. The sample contains approximately 390,000 distinct CDR3 sequences, 15% to 20% of them found a single time. The biggest ten clones account for over 20% of the sample.

The sample's time point label, in plain terms: newly diagnosed GD, antithyroid drugs for less than 3 months. RNA was extracted from PBMCs in TRIzol for both TCR sequencing and RNA sequencing. The diagnosis of Graves' disease was made according to American Thyroid Association guidelines. Patients for the study were recruited at an endocrinology department in Xi'an, China. Each patient gave about 9.1 milliliters of peripheral blood, collected in an EDTA anticoagulant tube. Ficoll Paque Plus density gradient separation was used to isolate PBMCs, and no further T cell sorting was performed. An Agilent 2100 Bioanalyzer and agarose gel were used to check RNA quality, while a NanoDrop 2000 measured RNA concentration. These sequences were also reported in another study, on T cells in Graves' hyperthyroidism and ophthalmopathy. The second paper further reports: Graves' hyperthyroidism was defined as stable when no progression to ophthalmopathy occurred over 18 months of follow-up. The hyperthyroidism patients were between 18 and 65 years old and newly diagnosed, with a disease duration of less than 2 months. Any patient with an uncontrolled infection, another autoimmune disease, pregnancy or lactation was excluded. Diagnoses were based on clinical symptoms, serum thyroxine and TRAb, thyroid ultrasound and orbital computed tomography. A first-round RT-PCR of the TCR CDR3 used the HTBI primer set with the Qiagen OneStep RT-PCR kit. Most expanded thyroid clonotypes (frequency above 0.001) were also detected in blood, a finding suggesting that blood repertoires may reflect thyroid immune responses. A model built on a 13 V-J signature distinguished ophthalmopathy from stable hyperthyroidism, reaching roughly 88% sensitivity and about 81% specificity in cross-validation and 80%/75% in testing. During validation, the model predicted progression to ophthalmopathy a median of about 6.5 months ahead of onset, with around 71% sensitivity and less than 85% specificity. TCR V-J signatures able to tell the groups apart were searched for in a discovery cohort of 100 or so patients, of whom fewer than 45 had Graves' ophthalmopathy and 55 to 60 had stable Graves' hyperthyroidism. Prospective prediction of ophthalmopathy was tested in an independent validation cohort of 18 to 20 hyperthyroidism patients and 17 patients who later progressed to ophthalmopathy. For training and testing, the 110 or so patients in the discovery cohort were randomly divided in a 7:3 ratio. In roughly six Graves' hyperthyroidism patients, the study also compared T-cell repertoires from thyroid tissue with T-cell repertoires from blood. Following sampling, methimazole starting at 30 mg daily was given to hyperthyroidism patients, and high-dose intravenous methylprednisolone was given to ophthalmopathy patients. The libraries were constructed in a second round of multiplex PCR and then size-selected and purified. The libraries were sequenced on an Illumina HiSeq2000 using paired-end 100 bp reads. SOAPnuke was used to process the raw data, throwing out any read that contained adapters or uncalled bases, had a mean Phred below 15, or lacked an exact constant-primer or identifier match. High-quality paired reads were merged using COPE v1.2.5, and each unique nucleotide sequence was defined as a clonotype. MiTCR v1.1 was used to align clonotypes to the IMGT TRBV, TRBD and TRBJ reference segments. The analysis included only V-J combinations with a frequency above 0.0001, which together covered more than 98% of the repertoires. The TCS score was defined as the ratio of F50 (clonal expansion) to E x V (chaos), calculated using BLOSUM62-based TCRdist between CDR3 peptides within each V-J. Welch's t-statistics and random forest reduced roughly 530 V-J features to 10 to 15, which were used in a naive Bayes classifier (R e1071). Sample size was not statistically predetermined, and investigators were not blinded to group allocation. The paper describes TCR Vbeta CDR3 sequencing of 135 peripheral blood samples, made up of 43 ophthalmopathy patients, 70 to 75 hyperthyroidism patients and around 17 progressor patients.

The receptor's source is a young woman with Graves disease. Donor details come from another sample of the same person, matched by shared clones. The sample here was peripheral blood mononuclear cells (PBMCs), taken at new diagnosis, from a patient treated with antithyroid drugs. This chain is built from TRBV5-6 and TRBJ2-7; 8 central bases correspond to TRBD2. The nucleotides read TGTGCCAGCAGCTTCGGGGGACTAGCCTACGAGCAGTACTTC. It codes for CASSFGGLAYEQYF.